These T cell receptor beta chains were read from a single sample in a study of shared clonotypes between healthy human individuals. Assay: immunoSEQ multiplex PCR; the TCRdb copy retains only in-frame clones and omits some. The sample comprises about 2 million clones, 85% to 95% of which are singletons, and more than 0.1% rests with the top ten. The sample taken for sequencing was naive CD4+ T cells sorted from blood. Every receptor here comes from a young man in good health. The conserved cysteine and the conserved F or W are not part of the CDR3 here.

CDR3: ASSETYTIAYEQY
V: TRBV2
J: TRBJ2-7

CDR3: ASSLAGHSPLH
V: TRBV5-1
J: TRBJ1-6

CDR3: ASSFGDHTDTQY
V: TRBV5-4
J: TRBJ2-3

CDR3: ASSFSGGYQETQY
V: TRBV5-6
J: TRBJ2-5

CDR3: ASSGDRINSPLH
V: TRBV30
J: TRBJ1-6

CDR3: ASSPRAGAPREQY
V: TRBV7-9
J: TRBJ2-7

CDR3: ASRPMEGKGYEQY
V: TRBV11-3
J: TRBJ2-7

CDR3: ASSRSGLFRNEQF
V: TRBV2
J: TRBJ2-1

CDR3: ASSTHRGFNNEQF
V: TRBV7-2
J: TRBJ2-1

CDR3: ASSRGPYEQY
V: TRBV11-2
J: TRBJ2-7

CDR3: ASSDLAGELF
V: TRBV10-1
J: TRBJ2-2

CDR3: ASSVLASFYNEQF
V: TRBV9
J: TRBJ2-1

CDR3: ASGFSGGGDTQY
V: TRBV12-5
J: TRBJ2-3

CDR3: ASSLAQTQGAGYEQY
V: TRBV5-6
J: TRBJ2-7

CDR3: ASSPQGASTGELF
V: TRBV4-2
J: TRBJ2-2

CDR3: ASSENRVAYEQY
V: TRBV6-1
J: TRBJ2-7

CDR3: ASSPLSPYEQY
V: TRBV18
J: TRBJ2-7

CDR3: ASSEAARGSTEAF
V: TRBV2
J: TRBJ1-1

CDR3: AISGPGTSTDTQY
V: TRBV10-3
J: TRBJ2-3

CDR3: ASSLDLREGAQY
V: TRBV5-1
J: TRBJ2-5

CDR3: ASSLGSGGQVDTQY
V: TRBV7-9
J: TRBJ2-3

CDR3: AWSVGRVDEQY
V: TRBV30
J: TRBJ2-7

CDR3: ATSRGAYEQY
V: TRBV15
J: TRBJ2-7

CDR3: AIRTDSHYTEAF
V: TRBV10-3
J: TRBJ1-1

CDR3: ATSRDVGTLYGYNEQF
V: TRBV15
J: TRBJ2-1

CDR3: ASSPLDRGNQPQH
V: TRBV18
J: TRBJ1-5

CDR3: ASSSRGAISTGELF
V: TRBV5-1
J: TRBJ2-2

CDR3: ASSPGSLNTEAF
V: TRBV18
J: TRBJ1-1

CDR3: ASSPGTDSYGYT
V: TRBV18
J: TRBJ1-2

CDR3: ASSGTRVSYEQY
V: TRBV7-2
J: TRBJ2-7

CDR3: ASSPTGFPNSPLH
V: TRBV7-2
J: TRBJ1-6

CDR3: ASRPAYTGGANYGYT
V: TRBV27
J: TRBJ1-2

CDR3: ASRMDGGMVYEQY
V: TRBV2
J: TRBJ2-7

CDR3: ASLPRGPNQPQH
V: TRBV6-6
J: TRBJ1-5

CDR3: ASSRGPLNQPQH
V: TRBV14
J: TRBJ1-5

CDR3: ASSLDGATYEQY
V: TRBV5-1
J: TRBJ2-7

CDR3: ASSYGTGGSPLH
V: TRBV6-5
J: TRBJ1-6

CDR3: SVDPTSGSSETQY
V: TRBV29-1
J: TRBJ2-5

CDR3: ASSLETGGAYT
V: TRBV5-1
J: TRBJ1-2

CDR3: ASSSRRGYEQY
V: TRBV7-2
J: TRBJ2-7

CDR3: ASSLDRGQPQH
V: TRBV10-2
J: TRBJ1-5

CDR3: ASSVDSRGPNNSPLH
V: TRBV9
J: TRBJ1-6

CDR3: SVLKTGTEAF
V: TRBV29-1
J: TRBJ1-1

CDR3: ASFRSGGPTDTQY
V: TRBV2
J: TRBJ2-3

CDR3: ASSITGLANSVAKNIQY
V: TRBV19
J: TRBJ2-4

CDR3: SVEGGQGFYEQY
V: TRBV29-1
J: TRBJ2-7

CDR3: ASRPMMNTEAF
V: TRBV6-1
J: TRBJ1-1

CDR3: ASSPPGGVDGYT
V: TRBV18
J: TRBJ1-2

CDR3: ASSLDGGAEAF
V: TRBV11-3
J: TRBJ1-1

CDR3: ASTYGTAVEKLF
V: TRBV5-5
J: TRBJ1-4

CDR3: ASRAQGAYTEAF
V: TRBV6-5
J: TRBJ1-1

CDR3: ASSPQGQSEKLF
V: TRBV18
J: TRBJ1-4

CDR3: ASSLRGGDQPQH
V: TRBV7-2
J: TRBJ1-5

CDR3: AWSVTDPYEQY
V: TRBV30
J: TRBJ2-7